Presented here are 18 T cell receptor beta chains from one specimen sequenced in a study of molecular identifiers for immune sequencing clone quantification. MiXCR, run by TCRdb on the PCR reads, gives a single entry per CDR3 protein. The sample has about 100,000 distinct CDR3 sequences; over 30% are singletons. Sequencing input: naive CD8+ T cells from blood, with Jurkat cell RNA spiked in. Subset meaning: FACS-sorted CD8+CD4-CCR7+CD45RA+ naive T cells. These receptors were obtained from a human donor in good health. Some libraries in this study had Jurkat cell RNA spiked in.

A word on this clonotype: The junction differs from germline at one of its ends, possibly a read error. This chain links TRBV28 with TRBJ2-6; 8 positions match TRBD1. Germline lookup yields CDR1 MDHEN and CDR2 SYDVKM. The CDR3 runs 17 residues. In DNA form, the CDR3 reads TGTGCCAGCAGTTCAAACAGGGGGTGGACTGGGGCCAACATCCTGACTTTC. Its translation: CASSSNRGWTGANILTF.

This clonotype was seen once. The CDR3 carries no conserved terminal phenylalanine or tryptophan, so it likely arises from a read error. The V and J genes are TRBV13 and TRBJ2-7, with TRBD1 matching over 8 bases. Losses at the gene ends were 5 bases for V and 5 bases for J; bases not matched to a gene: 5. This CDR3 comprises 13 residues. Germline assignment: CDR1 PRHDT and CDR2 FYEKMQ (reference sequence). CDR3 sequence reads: CASSPGQGHEQYI. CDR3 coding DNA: TGTGCCAGCAGCCCCGGACAGGGCCACGAGCAGTACATC.

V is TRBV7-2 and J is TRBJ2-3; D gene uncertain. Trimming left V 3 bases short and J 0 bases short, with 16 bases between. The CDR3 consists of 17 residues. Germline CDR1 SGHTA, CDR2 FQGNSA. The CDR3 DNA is TGTGCCAGCAGCTTGCTCCCTCCGGACCCCAGCACAGATACGCAGTATTTT. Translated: CASSLLPPDPSTDTQYF. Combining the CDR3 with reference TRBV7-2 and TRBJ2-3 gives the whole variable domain GAGVSQSPSNKVTEKGKDVELRCDPISGHTALYWYRQSLGQGLEFLIYFQGNSAPDKSGLPSDRFSAERTGGSVSTLTIQRTQQEDSAVYLCASSLLPPDPSTDTQYFGPGTRLTVL.

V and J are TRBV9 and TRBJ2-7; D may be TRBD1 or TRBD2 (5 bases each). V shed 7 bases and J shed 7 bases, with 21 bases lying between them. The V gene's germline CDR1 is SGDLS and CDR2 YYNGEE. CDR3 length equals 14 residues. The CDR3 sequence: CASGYGASPREQYF. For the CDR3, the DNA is TGTGCCAGCGGATACGGGGCTAGCCCAAGGGAGCAGTACTTC.

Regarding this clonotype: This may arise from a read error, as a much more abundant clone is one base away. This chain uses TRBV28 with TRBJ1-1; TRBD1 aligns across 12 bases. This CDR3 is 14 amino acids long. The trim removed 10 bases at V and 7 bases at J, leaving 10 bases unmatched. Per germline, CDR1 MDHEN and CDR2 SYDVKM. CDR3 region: CATSAGQGAFEAFF. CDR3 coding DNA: TGTGCCACCAGCGCGGGACAGGGGGCCTTTGAAGCTTTCTTT. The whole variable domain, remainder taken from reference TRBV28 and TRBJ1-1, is DVKVTQSSRYLVKRTGEKVFLECVQDMDHENMFWYRQDPGLGLRLIYFSYDVKMKEKGDIPEGYSVSREKKERFSLILESASTNQTSMYLCATSAGQGAFEAFFGQGTRLTVV.

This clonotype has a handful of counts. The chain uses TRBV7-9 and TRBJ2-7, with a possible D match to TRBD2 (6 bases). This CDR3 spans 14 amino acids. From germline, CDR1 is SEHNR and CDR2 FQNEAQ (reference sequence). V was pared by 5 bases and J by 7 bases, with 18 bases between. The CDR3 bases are TGTGCCAGCAGCACACTGGTTGGGGCGGGGGAGCAGTACTTC. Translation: CASSTLVGAGEQYF.

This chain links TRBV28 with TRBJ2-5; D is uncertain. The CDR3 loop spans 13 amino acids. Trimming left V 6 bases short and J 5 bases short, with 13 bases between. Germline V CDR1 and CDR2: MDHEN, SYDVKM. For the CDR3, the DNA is TGTGCCAGCAGCCGCCTCAGGCGGGAGACCCAGTACTTC. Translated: CASSRLRRETQYF. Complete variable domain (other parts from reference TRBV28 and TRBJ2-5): DVKVTQSSRYLVKRTGEKVFLECVQDMDHENMFWYRQDPGLGLRLIYFSYDVKMKEKGDIPEGYSVSREKKERFSLILESASTNQTSMYLCASSRLRRETQYFGPGTRLLVL.

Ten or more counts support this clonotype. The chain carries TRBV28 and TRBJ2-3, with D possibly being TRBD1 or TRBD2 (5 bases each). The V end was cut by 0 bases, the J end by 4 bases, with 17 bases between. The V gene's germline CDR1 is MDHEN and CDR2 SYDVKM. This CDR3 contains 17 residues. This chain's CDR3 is CASSLWGVGRTPDTQYF. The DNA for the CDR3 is TGTGCCAGCAGTTTATGGGGGGTCGGCCGAACCCCAGATACGCAGTATTTT.

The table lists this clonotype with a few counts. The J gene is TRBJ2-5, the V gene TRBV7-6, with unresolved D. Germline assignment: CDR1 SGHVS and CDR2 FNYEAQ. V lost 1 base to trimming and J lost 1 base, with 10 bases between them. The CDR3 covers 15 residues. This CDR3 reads CASSLDISAQETQYF. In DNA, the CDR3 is TGTGCCAGCAGCTTAGATATAAGCGCCCAAGAGACCCAGTACTTC.

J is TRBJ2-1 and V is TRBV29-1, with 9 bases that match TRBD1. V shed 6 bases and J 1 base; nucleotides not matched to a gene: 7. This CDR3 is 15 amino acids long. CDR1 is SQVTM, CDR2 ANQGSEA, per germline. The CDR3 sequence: CSVGTGHLSYNEQFF. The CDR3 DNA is TGCAGCGTCGGGACAGGGCATTTATCCTACAATGAGCAGTTCTTC.

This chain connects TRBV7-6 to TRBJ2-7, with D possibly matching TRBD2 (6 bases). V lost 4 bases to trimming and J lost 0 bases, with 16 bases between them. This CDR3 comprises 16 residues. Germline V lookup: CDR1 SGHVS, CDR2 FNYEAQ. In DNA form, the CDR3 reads TGTGCCAGCAGCTCCCCCGCCGGGACTTACTCCTACGAGCAGTACTTC. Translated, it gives CASSSPAGTYSYEQYF.

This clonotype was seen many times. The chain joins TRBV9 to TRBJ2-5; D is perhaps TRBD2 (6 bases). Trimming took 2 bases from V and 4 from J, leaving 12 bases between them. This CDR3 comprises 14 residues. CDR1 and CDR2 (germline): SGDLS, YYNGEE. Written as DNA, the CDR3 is TGTGCCAGCAGCGTGTGGGGAGGTCGAGAGACCCAGTACTTC. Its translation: CASSVWGGRETQYF.

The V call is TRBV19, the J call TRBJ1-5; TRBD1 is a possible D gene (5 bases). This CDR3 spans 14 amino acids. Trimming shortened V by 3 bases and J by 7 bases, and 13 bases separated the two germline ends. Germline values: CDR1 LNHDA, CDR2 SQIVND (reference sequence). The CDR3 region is CASSIWGVEQPQHF. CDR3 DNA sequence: TGTGCCAGTAGTATCTGGGGGGTAGAACAGCCCCAGCATTTT.

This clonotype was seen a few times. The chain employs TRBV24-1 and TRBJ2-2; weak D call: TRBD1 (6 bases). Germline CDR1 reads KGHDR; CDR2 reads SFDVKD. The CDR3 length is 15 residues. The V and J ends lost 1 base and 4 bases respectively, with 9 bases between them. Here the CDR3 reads CATSDLRQATGELFF. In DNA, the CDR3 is TGTGCCACCAGTGATTTACGACAGGCCACCGGGGAGCTGTTTTTT.

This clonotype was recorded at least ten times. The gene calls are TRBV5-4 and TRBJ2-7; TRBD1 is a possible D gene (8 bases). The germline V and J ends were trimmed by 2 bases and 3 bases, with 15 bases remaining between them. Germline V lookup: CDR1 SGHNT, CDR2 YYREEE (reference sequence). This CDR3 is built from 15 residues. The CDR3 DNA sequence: TGTGCCAGCAGCTTAGACAGGGGCGGGGGCTACGAGCAGTACTTC. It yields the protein CASSLDRGGGYEQYF.

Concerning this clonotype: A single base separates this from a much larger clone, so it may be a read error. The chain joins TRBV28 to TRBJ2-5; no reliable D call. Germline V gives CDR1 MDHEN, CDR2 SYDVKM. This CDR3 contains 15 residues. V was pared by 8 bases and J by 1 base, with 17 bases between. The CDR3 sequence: CASYHPVRPQETQYF. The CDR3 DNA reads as TGTGCCAGCTACCACCCCGTTCGCCCCCAAGAGACCCAGTACTTC.

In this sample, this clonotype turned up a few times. The CDR3 DNA reads as TGTGCCAGCAGCGGCCGGGACAGAAAAGAGACCCAGTACTTC. Its protein product is CASSGRDRKETQYF. The chain carries TRBV9 and TRBJ2-5; 7 bases line up with TRBD1. This CDR3 has 14 amino acids. The V gene end was trimmed by 3 bases and the J gene end by 3 bases; junction bases not matched to a gene: 5. CDR1 SGDLS and CDR2 YYNGEE come from the germline V gene.

The CDR3 region is CSATPLAGGPHEQYF. The CDR3 DNA is TGCAGTGCTACCCCTCTAGCGGGAGGGCCCCACGAGCAGTACTTC. The chain combines TRBV20-1 with TRBJ2-7; 12 bases align to TRBD2. The CDR3 length is 15 residues. Trimming at V came to 4 bases and at J to 5 bases, leaving 9 bases not matched to a gene. The germline V gene encodes CDR1 DFQATT and CDR2 SNEGSKA (reference sequence).